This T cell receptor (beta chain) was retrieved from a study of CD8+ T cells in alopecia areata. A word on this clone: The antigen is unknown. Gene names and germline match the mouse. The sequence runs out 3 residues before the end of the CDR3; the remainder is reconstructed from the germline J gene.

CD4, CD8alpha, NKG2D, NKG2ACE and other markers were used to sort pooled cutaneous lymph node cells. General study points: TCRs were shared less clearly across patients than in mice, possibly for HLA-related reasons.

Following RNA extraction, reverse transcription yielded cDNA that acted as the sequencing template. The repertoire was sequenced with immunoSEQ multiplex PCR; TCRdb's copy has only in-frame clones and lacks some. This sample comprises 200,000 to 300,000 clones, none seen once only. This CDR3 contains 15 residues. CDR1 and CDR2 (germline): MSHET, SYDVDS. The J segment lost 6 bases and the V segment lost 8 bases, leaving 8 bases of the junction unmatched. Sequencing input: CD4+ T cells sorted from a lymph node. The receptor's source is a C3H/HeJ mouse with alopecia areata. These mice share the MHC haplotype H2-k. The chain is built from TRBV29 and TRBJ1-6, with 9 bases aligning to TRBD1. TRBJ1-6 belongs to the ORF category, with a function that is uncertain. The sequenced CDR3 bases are TGTGCTAGCCATTGGGACAGGGAGGGTAATTCGCCC. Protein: CASHWDREGNSP. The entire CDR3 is CASHWDREGNSPLYF.